The 22 T cell receptor beta chains below come from one sample, sequenced in a study of cytomegalovirus exposure and HLA in healthy donors. The PCR used 60 Vbeta and 13 Jbeta primers. Sequencing used immunoSEQ multiplex PCR; TCRdb keeps in-frame clones, though not all of them. The sample yields 180,000 or so clones, 60% to 85% seen once. The sequenced sample was PBMCs. These receptors were taken from a man aged 18 to 29 in good health and CMV-seronegative.

The rearrangement joins TRBV28 to TRBJ1-5; unclear D gene. V gave up 3 bases and J gave up 0 bases, with 6 bases separating them. The CDR3 runs 14 residues. Per germline, CDR1 MDHEN and CDR2 SYDVKM. The CDR3 sequence is CASSFQNSNQPQHF. The CDR3 DNA sequence: TGTGCCAGCAGTTTTCAGAATAGCAATCAGCCCCAGCATTTT.

CDR3 in amino acids: CASSLGAPSYEQYF. The CDR3 DNA is TGTGCCAGCAGCTTGGGAGCGCCCAGCTACGAGCAGTACTTC. The chain couples TRBV5-4 to TRBJ2-7; D call uncertain. V lost 0 bases and J lost 3, with 10 bases in between. The CDR3 runs 14 residues. Germline values: CDR1 SGHNT, CDR2 YYREEE (reference sequence).

The chain uses TRBV6-1 and TRBJ1-3, with D unclear. The V and J ends lost 8 bases and 0 bases respectively, with 14 bases between them. The CDR3 extends over 15 amino acids. CDR1 is MNHNS and CDR2 is SASEGT in the germline V gene. CDR3 protein: CASEVRVLSGNTIYF. The CDR3 coding sequence is TGTGCCAGCGAGGTCCGGGTTCTCTCTGGAAACACCATATATTTT.

In its sample, this clone was seen a few times. The V call is TRBV6-1, the J call TRBJ2-2, with 9 bases that match TRBD1. Germline V gene lookup returns CDR1 MNHNS and CDR2 SASEGT. The CDR3 loop spans 14 amino acids. The V and J ends lost 6 bases and 7 bases, in that order; junction bases with no gene match: 6. CDR3 loop: CASSDRGGVGELFF. CDR3 in DNA: TGTGCCAGCAGCGACAGGGGGGGGGTCGGGGAGCTGTTTTTT.

V and J are TRBV7-9 and TRBJ2-5, with D perhaps TRBD1 (6 bases). V was cut by 4 bases and J by 4 bases, with 13 bases left in between. Germline V gene lookup returns CDR1 SEHNR and CDR2 FQNEAQ (reference sequence). The CDR3 is made up of 14 amino acids. The CDR3 nucleotides read TGTGCCAGCAGCTCTGGACTCAGGGGAGAGACCCAGTACTTC. Translating it yields CASSSGLRGETQYF.

The chain recombines TRBV25-1 with TRBJ1-2; no clear D gene. V gave up 1 base and J gave up 7 bases, with 13 bases separating them. This CDR3 is 14 amino acids long. Germline V gene sequence: CDR1 MGHDK, CDR2 SYGVNS. The CDR3 loop reads CASSEWALTSGYTF. The CDR3 DNA reads TGTGCCAGCAGTGAATGGGCGCTAACAAGTGGCTACACCTTC.

J is TRBJ2-7 and V is TRBV6-1; 8 nucleotides agree with TRBD2. The length of the CDR3 is 13 residues. Germline V gene lookup returns CDR1 MNHNS and CDR2 SASEGT. V was pared by 7 bases and J by 0 bases, with 2 bases of the junction left unmatched. The DNA for the CDR3 is TGTGCCAGCACCCGGGAGGGCTCCTACGAGCAGTACTTC. It translates to CASTREGSYEQYF.

The chain uses TRBV30 and TRBJ1-2; 9 nucleotides agree with TRBD1. CDR3 length equals 13 residues. J lost 8 bases, V lost 3 bases, and 7 bases had no gene match. Germline loops: CDR1 GTSNPN, CDR2 SVGIG (reference sequence). As DNA, the CDR3 is TGTGCCTGGAGAAGACAGGGGGTACAAGGCTACACCTTC. This encodes CAWRRQGVQGYTF. The complete variable domain, with remaining parts taken from reference TRBV30 and TRBJ1-2, reads SQTIHQWPATLVQPVGSPLSLECTVEGTSNPNLYWYRQAAGRGLQLLFYSVGIGQISSEVPQNLSASRPQDRQFILSSKKLLLSDSGFYLCAWRRQGVQGYTFGSGTRLTVV.

J is TRBJ1-6 and V is TRBV28; 7 bases line up with TRBD1. V shed 4 bases, J shed 7 bases, and the junction held 10 bases outside the gene matches. Germline CDR1 MDHEN, CDR2 SYDVKM. CDR3 length equals 16 residues. CDR3 residues: CASSSTGVLLNSPLHF. The CDR3 region has the DNA TGTGCCAGCAGTTCTACAGGGGTTCTTTTGAATTCACCCCTCCACTTT.

The rearrangement joins TRBV7-9 to TRBJ1-2, with 12 bases fitting TRBD1. Germline CDR1 reads SEHNR; CDR2 reads FQNEAQ (reference sequence). The CDR3 consists of 15 residues. V shed 3 bases and J 3 bases; nucleotides not matched to a gene: 2. The CDR3, as DNA: TGTGCCAGCAGCTTCGGGACAGGGGGCGACTATGGCTACACCTTC. Translated: CASSFGTGGDYGYTF.

This clone was detected only a few times. CDR3 residues: CASSKDSEAFF. The CDR3 region has the DNA TGTGCCAGCTCAAAGGACAGTGAAGCTTTCTTT. This rearrangement joins TRBV18 to TRBJ1-1; perhaps TRBD1 as D (6 bases). CDR1 is KGHSH, CDR2 LQKENI, per germline. The CDR3 loop spans 11 amino acids. The germline V and J ends were trimmed by 5 bases and 7 bases, with 8 bases remaining between them.

This clone was detected a few times. The chain joins TRBV7-2 to TRBJ1-1; D is possibly TRBD1 (6 bases). Per germline, CDR1 SGHTA and CDR2 FQGNSA. This CDR3 has 16 residues. With 5 bases removed from V and 1 base from J, the gap between germline ends came to 17 bases. Here the CDR3 reads CASSPSYRVGNTEAFF. The CDR3 region has the DNA TGTGCCAGCAGCCCGTCCTACAGGGTTGGGAACACTGAAGCTTTCTTT. The full variable domain, in which reference TRBV7-2 and TRBJ1-1 provide the parts outside the CDR3, is GAGVSQSPSNKVTEKGKDVELRCDPISGHTALYWYRQSLGQGLEFLIYFQGNSAPDKSGLPSDRFSAERTGGSVSTLTIQRTQQEDSAVYLCASSPSYRVGNTEAFFGQGTRLTVV.

This rearrangement joins TRBV29-1 to TRBJ1-1, with 7 positions matching TRBD1. Trimming cost V 4 bases and J 0 bases; bases outside gene matches: 2. Germline CDR1 reads SQVTM; CDR2 reads ANQGSEA. This CDR3 is 13 amino acids long. The CDR3 region is CSVVRGLNTEAFF. As DNA, the CDR3 is TGCAGCGTTGTTAGGGGGCTGAACACTGAAGCTTTCTTT.

In its sample, this clone was seen a few times. The V gene is TRBV9, the J gene TRBJ2-5; 11 positions agree with TRBD2. Trimming at V came to 0 bases and at J to 5 bases, leaving 6 bases not matched to a gene. The CDR3 runs 16 residues. Germline V lookup: CDR1 SGDLS, CDR2 YYNGEE. The CDR3: CASSVDSGRAGETQYF. DNA for the CDR3: TGTGCCAGCAGCGTAGATAGCGGGAGGGCCGGGGAGACCCAGTACTTC. The whole variable domain, remainder taken from reference TRBV9 and TRBJ2-5, is DSGVTQTPKHLITATGQRVTLRCSPRSGDLSVYWYQQSLDQGLQFLIQYYNGEERAKGNILERFSAQQFPDLHSELNLSSLELGDSALYFCASSVDSGRAGETQYFGPGTRLLVL.

This chain connects TRBV6-1 to TRBJ2-1, with 9 bases aligning to TRBD2. The CDR3 has 15 residues. The germline V gene encodes CDR1 MNHNS and CDR2 SASEGT. V lost 4 bases and J lost 6; bases outside the gene matches: 7. The CDR3, as DNA: TGTGCCAGCAGTGGGACGGGACTAGCAGTCAATGAGCAGTTCTTC. Translation: CASSGTGLAVNEQFF.

The rearrangement links TRBV27 to TRBJ2-3; maybe TRBD2 (7 bases). Trimming removed 8 bases at V and 4 bases at J, with 16 bases between. The germline CDR1 and CDR2 sequences are MNHEY and SMNVEV (reference sequence). CDR3 length: 14 amino acids. The CDR3 is CASRPRGRADTQYF. Here the CDR3 DNA reads TGTGCCAGCCGCCCGAGGGGGAGGGCAGATACGCAGTATTTT.

The J gene is TRBJ2-7, the V gene TRBV11-1; 9 nucleotides align to TRBD1. The CDR3 is made up of 13 amino acids. Trimming cost V 1 base and J 5 bases; bases outside gene matches: 0. Germline loops: CDR1 SGHAT, CDR2 FQDESV (reference sequence). This chain's CDR3 is CASSLGTGDEQYF. CDR3 sequence (DNA): TGTGCCAGCAGCTTAGGGACAGGGGACGAGCAGTACTTC.

V usage is TRBV6-1 and J usage is TRBJ2-7, with D tentatively TRBD2 (6 bases). This CDR3 has 12 amino acids. Trimming removed 11 bases from V and 7 bases from J, with 18 bases in between. The germline gives CDR1 MNHNS, CDR2 SASEGT. The CDR3 bases are TGTGCCGGAGCCGGGACTCTCAGGGAGCAGTACTTC. Protein: CAGAGTLREQYF.

V and J are TRBV5-6 and TRBJ2-5, with a possible D match to TRBD1 (6 bases). The DNA matches TRBJ2-7 better at its end, which makes the J call doubtful. The CDR3 has 14 residues. Germline assignment: CDR1 SGHDT and CDR2 YYEEEE. The CDR3 sequence is CASSLGQFISEQYF. The CDR3 bases are TGTGCCAGCAGCTTAGGACAGTTTATCAGCGAGCAGTACTTC.

The chain joins TRBV30 to TRBJ2-7; D is possibly TRBD2 (6 bases). The CDR3 is 14 amino acids. CDR1 and CDR2 from the germline V gene are GTSNPN and SVGIG (reference sequence). Deletions cut 3 bases from V and 5 bases from J, with 17 bases between. The CDR3 DNA sequence: TGTGCCTGGAGGGGGCGCGGGGAAATCCACGAGCAGTACTTC. Translated: CAWRGRGEIHEQYF.

The V and J genes are TRBV30 and TRBJ1-1; D is possibly TRBD1 (6 bases). V lost 6 bases, J lost 7 bases, and 9 bases lay in between. CDR1 and CDR2 (germline): GTSNPN, SVGIG (reference sequence). This CDR3 has 10 residues. CDR3 DNA: TGTGCCTGCAGGGACAATGAAGCTTTCTTT. Its translation: CACRDNEAFF.

The chain recombines TRBV2 with TRBJ2-3; 8 bases fit TRBD1. Germline trimming cut 4 bases from V and 3 bases from J; bases unmatched to any gene: 6. The CDR3 is 15 residues long. Per germline, CDR1 SNHLY and CDR2 FYNNEI. In nucleotides, the CDR3 is TGTGCCAGCAGTGCGGACAGGGTCGGGACAGATACGCAGTATTTT. Translated: CASSADRVGTDTQYF.